This TCR beta chain appears in the sequencing data of a study of blood T cell repertoires in COVID-19. Study details: Samples of COVID-19 (acute and convalescent) were obtained from the United States, Italy and Spain.

This CDR3 is 13 amino acids long. With 4 bases clipped from V and 7 bases from J, the junction kept 3 bases outside the gene matches. Per the germline V gene, CDR1 is SGHTA and CDR2 is FQGTGA. Data came from immunoSEQ multiplex PCR; TCRdb stores just in-frame clones and leaves some out. The top ten hold about 3.6% of the sample, which has about 380,000 clones, 85% seen once. This clonotype was obtained from a woman aged 18-35 years with acute or convalescent COVID-19. Source material: peripheral blood. The chain has TRBV7-3 and TRBJ2-1, with 8 bases identical to TRBD2. The CDR3 nucleotides are TGTGCCAGCAGCTACGGGGGGGCGAATGAGCAGTTCTTC. This encodes CASSYGGANEQFF.